The clone carrying this T cell receptor beta chain has at least ten counts. Its antigen is unknown. The data belong to a study of T cells in Graves' hyperthyroidism and ophthalmopathy. There were TCR beta CDR3 regions amplified from RNA transcripts. HTBI primers were used for first-round RT-PCR of the TCR CDR3. Using its own MiXCR run on the multiplex PCR reads, TCRdb lists one record per CDR3 protein. The table has 380,000 or so distinct CDR3 sequences, roughly 14% seen once. Study observations and caveats: Stable hyperthyroidism was told apart from ophthalmopathy by a model built on 13 V-J features. Among clonotypes expanded in thyroid above 0.001, most were also found in blood.

Germline V gives CDR1 MDHEN, CDR2 SYDVKM. CDR3 size: 14 residues. V shed 2 bases and J shed 2 bases, with 7 bases lying between them. The TCR comes from a woman aged 25 to 45 with Graves' hyperthyroidism. The chain joins TRBV28 to TRBJ2-4; D possibly corresponds to TRBD1 (6 bases). Sequencing input: blood. The CDR3 nucleotides are TGTGCCAGCAGTTTAGGACAGACCAAAAACATTCAGTACTTC. It translates to CASSLGQTKNIQYF.